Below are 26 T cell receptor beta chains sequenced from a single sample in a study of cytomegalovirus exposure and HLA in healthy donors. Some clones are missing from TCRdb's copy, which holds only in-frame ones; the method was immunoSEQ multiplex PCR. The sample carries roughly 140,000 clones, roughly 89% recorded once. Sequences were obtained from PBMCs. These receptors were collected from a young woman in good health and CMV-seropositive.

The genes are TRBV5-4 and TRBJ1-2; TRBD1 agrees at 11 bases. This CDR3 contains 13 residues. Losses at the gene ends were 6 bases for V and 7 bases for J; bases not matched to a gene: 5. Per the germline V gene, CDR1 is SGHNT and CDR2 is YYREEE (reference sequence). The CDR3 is CASTQDRGLGYTF. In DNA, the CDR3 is TGTGCCAGCACCCAGGACAGGGGGCTTGGCTACACCTTC.

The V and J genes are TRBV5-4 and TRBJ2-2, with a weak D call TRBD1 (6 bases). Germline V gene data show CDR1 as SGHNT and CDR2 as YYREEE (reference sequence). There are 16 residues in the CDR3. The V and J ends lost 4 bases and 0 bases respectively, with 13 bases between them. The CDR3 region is CASSLLAGANTGELFF. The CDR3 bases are TGTGCCAGCAGCCTTCTAGCAGGGGCGAACACCGGGGAGCTGTTTTTT. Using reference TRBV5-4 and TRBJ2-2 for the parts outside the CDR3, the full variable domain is ETGVTQSPTHLIKTRGQQVTLRCSSQSGHNTVSWYQQALGQGPQFIFQYYREEENGRGNFPPRFSGLQFPNYSSELNVNALELDDSALYLCASSLLAGANTGELFFGEGSRLTVL.

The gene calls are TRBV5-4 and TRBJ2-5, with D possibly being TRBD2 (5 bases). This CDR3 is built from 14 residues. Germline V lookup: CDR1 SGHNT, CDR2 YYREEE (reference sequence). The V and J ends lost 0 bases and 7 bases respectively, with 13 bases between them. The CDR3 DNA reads TGTGCCAGCAGCTTGGGGGAGACCCCCGGGACCCAGTACTTC. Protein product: CASSLGETPGTQYF.

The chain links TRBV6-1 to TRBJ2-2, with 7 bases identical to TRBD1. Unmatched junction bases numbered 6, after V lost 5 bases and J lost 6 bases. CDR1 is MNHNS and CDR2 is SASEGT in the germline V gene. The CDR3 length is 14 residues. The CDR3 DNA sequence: TGTGCCAGCAGTACCAGACAGGGCGCCGGGGAGCTGTTTTTT. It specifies CASSTRQGAGELFF.

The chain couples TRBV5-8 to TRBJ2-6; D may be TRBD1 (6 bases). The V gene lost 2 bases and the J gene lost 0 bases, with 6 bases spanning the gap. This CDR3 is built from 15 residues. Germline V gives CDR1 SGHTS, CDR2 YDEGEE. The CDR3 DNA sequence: TGTGCCAGCAGCTTCAGGGGCTCTGGGGCCAACGTCCTGACTTTC. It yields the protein CASSFRGSGANVLTF.

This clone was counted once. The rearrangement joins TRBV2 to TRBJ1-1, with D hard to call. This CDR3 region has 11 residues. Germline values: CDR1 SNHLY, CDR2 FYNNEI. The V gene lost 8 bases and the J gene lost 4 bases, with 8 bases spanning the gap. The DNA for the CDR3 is TGTGCCAGCCTACAGATCACTGAAGCTTTCTTT. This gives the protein CASLQITEAFF.

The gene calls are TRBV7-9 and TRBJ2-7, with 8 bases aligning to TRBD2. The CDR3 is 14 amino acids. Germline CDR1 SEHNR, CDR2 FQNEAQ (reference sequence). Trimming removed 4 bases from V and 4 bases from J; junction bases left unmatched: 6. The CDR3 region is CASSSIAGKYEQYF. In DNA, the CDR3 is TGTGCCAGCAGCTCCATAGCGGGGAAATACGAGCAGTACTTC.

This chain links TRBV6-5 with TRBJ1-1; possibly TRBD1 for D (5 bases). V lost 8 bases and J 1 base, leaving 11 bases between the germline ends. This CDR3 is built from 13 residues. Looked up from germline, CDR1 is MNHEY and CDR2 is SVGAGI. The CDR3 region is CASGRGRNTEAFF. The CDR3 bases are TGTGCCAGCGGTAGGGGTCGGAACACTGAAGCTTTCTTT.

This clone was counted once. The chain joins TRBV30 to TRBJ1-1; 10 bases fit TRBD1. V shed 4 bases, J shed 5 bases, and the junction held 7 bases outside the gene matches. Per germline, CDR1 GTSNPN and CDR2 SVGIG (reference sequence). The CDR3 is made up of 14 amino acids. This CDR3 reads CAWIMTGGWTEAFF. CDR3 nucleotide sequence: TGTGCCTGGATAATGACAGGGGGCTGGACTGAAGCTTTCTTT.

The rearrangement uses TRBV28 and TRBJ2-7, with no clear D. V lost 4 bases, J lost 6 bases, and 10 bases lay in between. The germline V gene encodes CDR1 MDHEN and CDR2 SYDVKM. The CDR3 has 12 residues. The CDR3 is CASSSRVREQYF. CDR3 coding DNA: TGTGCCAGCAGTTCTCGTGTGCGCGAGCAGTACTTC.

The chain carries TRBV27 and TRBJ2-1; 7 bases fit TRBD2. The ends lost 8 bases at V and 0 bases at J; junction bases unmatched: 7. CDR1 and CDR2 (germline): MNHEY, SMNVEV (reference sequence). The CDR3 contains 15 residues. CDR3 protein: CASRSGGSSYNEQFF. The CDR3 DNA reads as TGTGCCAGCCGCTCCGGCGGGAGCTCCTACAATGAGCAGTTCTTC.

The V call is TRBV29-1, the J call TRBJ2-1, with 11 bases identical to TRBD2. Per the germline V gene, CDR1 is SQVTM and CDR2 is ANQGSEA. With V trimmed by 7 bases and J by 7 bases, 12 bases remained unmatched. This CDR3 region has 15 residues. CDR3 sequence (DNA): TGCAGCGCCGTCTTAGCGGGAGGGCCGGGGAATGAGCAGTTCTTC. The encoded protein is CSAVLAGGPGNEQFF.

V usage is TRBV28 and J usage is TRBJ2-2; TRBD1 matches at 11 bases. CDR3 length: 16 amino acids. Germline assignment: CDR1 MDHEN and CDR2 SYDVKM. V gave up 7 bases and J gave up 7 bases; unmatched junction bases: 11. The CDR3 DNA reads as TGTGCCAGCAACCCCGGGACAGGGGGTCAGAGCGGGGAGCTGTTTTTT. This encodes CASNPGTGGQSGELFF.

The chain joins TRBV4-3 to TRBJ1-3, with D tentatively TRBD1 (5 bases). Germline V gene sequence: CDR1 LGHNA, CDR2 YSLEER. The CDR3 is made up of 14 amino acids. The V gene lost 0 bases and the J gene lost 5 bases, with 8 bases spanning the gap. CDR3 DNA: TGCGCCAGCAGCCAAGAACAGGACCGAAACACCATATATTTT. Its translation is CASSQEQDRNTIYF.

The DNA of the CDR3 is TGTGCCAGCAGTTTTACGATTCGGGGTTTTCAGCCCCAGCATTTT. This gives the protein CASSFTIRGFQPQHF. The rearrangement links TRBV28 to TRBJ1-5; the D is unclear. The CDR3 contains 15 residues. Trimming stripped 3 bases from V and 6 bases from J, with 15 bases between. In germline, CDR1 is MDHEN, CDR2 SYDVKM. The full variable domain, with the rest looked up from reference TRBV28 and TRBJ1-5, is DVKVTQSSRYLVKRTGEKVFLECVQDMDHENMFWYRQDPGLGLRLIYFSYDVKMKEKGDIPEGYSVSREKKERFSLILESASTNQTSMYLCASSFTIRGFQPQHFGDGTRLSIL.

The CDR3 spells CASSYMTTFFTEQFF. The DNA of the CDR3 is TGTGCCAGCAGTTATATGACTACTTTTTTTACTGAGCAGTTCTTC. This chain uses TRBV6-6 with TRBJ2-1, with D perhaps matching TRBD2 (5 bases). The CDR3 has 15 amino acids. V gave up 3 bases and J gave up 9 bases, with 18 bases separating them. The germline gives CDR1 MNHNY, CDR2 SVGAGI (reference sequence).

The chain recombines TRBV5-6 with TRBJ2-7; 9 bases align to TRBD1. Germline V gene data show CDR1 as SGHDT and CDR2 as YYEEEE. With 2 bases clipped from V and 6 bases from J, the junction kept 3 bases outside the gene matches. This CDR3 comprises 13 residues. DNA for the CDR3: TGTGCCAGCAGCTTAACGACAGGGGGCGAGCAGTACTTC. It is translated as CASSLTTGGEQYF.

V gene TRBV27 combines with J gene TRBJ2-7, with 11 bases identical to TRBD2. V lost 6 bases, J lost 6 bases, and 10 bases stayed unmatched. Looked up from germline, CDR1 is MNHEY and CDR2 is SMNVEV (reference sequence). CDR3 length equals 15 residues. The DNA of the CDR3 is TGTGCCAGCAGGGGTAGCGGGAGGGCCTTGGCCGAGCAGTACTTC. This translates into CASRGSGRALAEQYF.

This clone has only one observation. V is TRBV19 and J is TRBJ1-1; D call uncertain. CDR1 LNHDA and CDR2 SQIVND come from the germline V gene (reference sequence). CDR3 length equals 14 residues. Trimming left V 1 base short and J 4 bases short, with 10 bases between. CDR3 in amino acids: CASSIGPNPTEAFF. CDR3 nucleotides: TGTGCCAGTAGTATAGGGCCAAACCCCACTGAAGCTTTCTTT. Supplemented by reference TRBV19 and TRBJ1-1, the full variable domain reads DGGITQSPKYLFRKEGQNVTLSCEQNLNHDAMYWYRQDPGQGLRLIYYSQIVNDFQKGDIAEGYSVSREKKESFPLTVTSAQKNPTAFYLCASSIGPNPTEAFFGQGTRLTVV.

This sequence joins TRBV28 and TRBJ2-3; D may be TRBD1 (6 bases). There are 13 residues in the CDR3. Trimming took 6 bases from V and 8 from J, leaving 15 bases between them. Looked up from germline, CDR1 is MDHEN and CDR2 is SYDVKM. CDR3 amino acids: CASRTPGEGTQYF. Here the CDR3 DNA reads TGTGCCAGCAGGACCCCAGGGGAAGGTACGCAGTATTTT.

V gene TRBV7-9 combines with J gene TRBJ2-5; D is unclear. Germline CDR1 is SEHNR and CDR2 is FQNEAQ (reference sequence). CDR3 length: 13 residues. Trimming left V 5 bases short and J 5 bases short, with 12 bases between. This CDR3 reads CASSLFMGETQYF. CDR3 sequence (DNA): TGTGCCAGCAGCCTTTTCATGGGCGAGACCCAGTACTTC.

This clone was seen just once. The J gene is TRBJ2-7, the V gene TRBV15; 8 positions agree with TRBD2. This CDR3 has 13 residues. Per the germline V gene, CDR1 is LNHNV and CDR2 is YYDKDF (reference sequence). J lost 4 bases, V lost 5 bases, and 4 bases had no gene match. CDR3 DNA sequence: TGTGCCACCAGCGGAGCGGGAGCGTACGAGCAGTACTTC. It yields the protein CATSGAGAYEQYF. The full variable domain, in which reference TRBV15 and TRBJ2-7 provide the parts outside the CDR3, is DAMVIQNPRYQVTQFGKPVTLSCSQTLNHNVMYWYQQKSSQAPKLLFHYYDKDFNNEADTPDNFQSRRPNTSFCFLDIRSPGLGDTAMYLCATSGAGAYEQYFGPGTRLTVT.

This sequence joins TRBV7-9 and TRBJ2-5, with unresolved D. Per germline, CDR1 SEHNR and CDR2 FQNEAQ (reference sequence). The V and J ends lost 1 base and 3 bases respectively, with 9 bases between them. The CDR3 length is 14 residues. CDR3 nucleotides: TGTGCCAGCAGCTTAGGTTACTCGGAAGAGACCCAGTACTTC. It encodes CASSLGYSEETQYF.

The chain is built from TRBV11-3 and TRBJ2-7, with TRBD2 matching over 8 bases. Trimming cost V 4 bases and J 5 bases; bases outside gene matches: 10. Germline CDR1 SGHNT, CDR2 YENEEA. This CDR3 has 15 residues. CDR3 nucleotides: TGTGCCAGCAGCTCGGGACTAGGAATTAGAGACGAGCAGTACTTC. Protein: CASSSGLGIRDEQYF.

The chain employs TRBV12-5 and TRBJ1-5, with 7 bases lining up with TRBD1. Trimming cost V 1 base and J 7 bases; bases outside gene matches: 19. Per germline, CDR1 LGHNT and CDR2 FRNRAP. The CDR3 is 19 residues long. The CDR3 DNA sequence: TGTGCTAGTGGTTTGGGGAGGAGGGGGCTAGGTACGTGGATACAGCCCCAGCATTTT. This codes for CASGLGRRGLGTWIQPQHF. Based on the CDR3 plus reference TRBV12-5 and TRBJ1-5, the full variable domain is DARVTQTPRHKVTEMGQEVTMRCQPILGHNTVFWYRQTMMQGLELLAYFRNRAPLDDSGMPKDRFSAEMPDATLATLKIQPSEPRDSAVYFCASGLGRRGLGTWIQPQHFGDGTRLSIL.

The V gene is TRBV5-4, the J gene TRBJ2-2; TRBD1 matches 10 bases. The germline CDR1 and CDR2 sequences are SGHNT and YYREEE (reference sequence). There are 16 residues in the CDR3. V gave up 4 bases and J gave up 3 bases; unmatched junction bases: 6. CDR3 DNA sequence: TGTGCCAGCAGCCTACGTGGACAGGGGGACACCGGGGAGCTGTTTTTT. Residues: CASSLRGQGDTGELFF. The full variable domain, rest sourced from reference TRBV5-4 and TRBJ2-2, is ETGVTQSPTHLIKTRGQQVTLRCSSQSGHNTVSWYQQALGQGPQFIFQYYREEENGRGNFPPRFSGLQFPNYSSELNVNALELDDSALYLCASSLRGQGDTGELFFGEGSRLTVL.